One sample yielded the 19 T cell receptor beta chains listed below, sequenced in a study of Ad26.COV2.S vaccination and SARS-CoV-2 variants. Here immunoSEQ multiplex PCR was the method, and the copy in TCRdb shows in-frame clones only, minus some. Altogether 430,000 or so clones are present, about 88% being singletons, with the ten largest covering over 2%. Treatment denoted: about 20 received Ad26.COV2.S at low or high dose, single or two shots; 5 received placebo; per-sample allocation not given. Collection of samples fell on day 63 after the first vaccine or placebo injection. Sequencing was performed on peripheral blood, taken in a trial of Ad26.COV2.S vaccine versus placebo. These receptors were obtained from a person between 18 and 65 years old who received the Ad26.COV2.S COVID-19 vaccine or a placebo.

The genes are TRBV18 and TRBJ1-1; 7 positions agree with TRBD1. The CDR3 is 14 amino acids. V lost 6 bases to trimming and J lost 4 bases; unmatched junction nucleotides: 8. Germline V gene data show CDR1 as KGHSH and CDR2 as LQKENI. The CDR3: CASSALGQITEAFF. In nucleotides, the CDR3 is TGTGCCAGCTCCGCCCTGGGACAGATCACTGAAGCTTTCTTT.

This clone is a singleton in its sample. V and J are TRBV5-1 and TRBJ1-5, with a tentative D call TRBD1 (6 bases). The germline V and J ends were trimmed by 0 bases and 7 bases, with 11 bases remaining between them. CDR1 SGHRS and CDR2 YFSETQ come from the germline V gene. CDR3 length: 14 residues. In DNA form, the CDR3 reads TGCGCCAGCAGCTTGGAGGGGGTAGGGCAGCCCCAGCATTTT. Residues: CASSLEGVGQPQHF. Based on the CDR3 plus reference TRBV5-1 and TRBJ1-5, the full variable domain is KAGVTQTPRYLIKTRGQQVTLSCSPISGHRSVSWYQQTPGQGLQFLFEYFSETQRNKGNFPGRFSGRQFSNSRSEMNVSTLELGDSALYLCASSLEGVGQPQHFGDGTRLSIL.

The chain has TRBV15 and TRBJ1-2, with TRBD1 identical over 7 bases. V lost 3 bases, J lost 6 bases, and 10 bases stayed unmatched. CDR1 is LNHNV and CDR2 is YYDKDF in the germline V gene (reference sequence). The CDR3 extends over 15 amino acids. The DNA for the CDR3 is TGTGCCACCAGCAGGGGGGAGAGGGGGCTGAATGGCTACACCTTC. Amino acids: CATSRGERGLNGYTF.

The chain uses TRBV7-3 and TRBJ2-1; D is ambiguous. V was cut by 2 bases and J by 8 bases, with 10 bases left in between. The germline V gene encodes CDR1 SGHTA and CDR2 FQGTGA. The CDR3 extends over 13 amino acids. CDR3 DNA: TGTGCCAGCAGCTTAGCTAGGGTCGATGAGCAGTTCTTC. Translation gives CASSLARVDEQFF.

The V call is TRBV4-2, the J call TRBJ1-6, with 9 bases identical to TRBD1. Trimming removed 4 bases from V and 5 bases from J; junction bases left unmatched: 3. The germline gives CDR1 LGHNA, CDR2 YNFKEQ. The CDR3 extends over 15 amino acids. The CDR3 nucleotides are TGTGCCAGCAGCCCCCGGGACAGGGATAATTCACCCCTCCACTTT. It specifies CASSPRDRDNSPLHF.

V usage is TRBV6-2 or TRBV6-3 and J usage is TRBJ2-5; tentatively, D is TRBD1 (6 bases). V was pared by 5 bases and J by 1 base, with 20 bases between. In germline, CDR1 is MNHEY, CDR2 SVGEGT. The CDR3 length is 17 residues. CDR3 region: CASSEGYRVRAQETQYF. DNA of the CDR3: TGTGCCAGCAGTGAGGGATACAGGGTGAGGGCCCAAGAGACCCAGTACTTC.

The genes are TRBV9 and TRBJ1-4; D unresolved. V lost 0 bases to trimming and J lost 4 bases, with 7 bases between them. The germline gives CDR1 SGDLS, CDR2 YYNGEE. The CDR3 contains 14 residues. As DNA, the CDR3 is TGTGCCAGCAGCGTAGGACGTGTTAATGAAAAACTGTTTTTT. This translates into CASSVGRVNEKLFF. The full variable domain, rest sourced from reference TRBV9 and TRBJ1-4, is DSGVTQTPKHLITATGQRVTLRCSPRSGDLSVYWYQQSLDQGLQFLIQYYNGEERAKGNILERFSAQQFPDLHSELNLSSLELGDSALYFCASSVGRVNEKLFFGSGTQLSVL.

This rearrangement joins TRBV13 to TRBJ2-7, with TRBD1 matching over 10 bases. This CDR3 comprises 15 residues. From germline, CDR1 is PRHDT and CDR2 FYEKMQ (reference sequence). V gave up 5 bases and J gave up 4 bases; unmatched junction bases: 8. This CDR3 is CASSLSGQGVYEQYF. The CDR3 bases are TGTGCCAGCAGCCTGAGTGGACAGGGGGTTTACGAGCAGTACTTC.

The chain links TRBV29-1 to TRBJ2-3, with 8 bases identical to TRBD1. From germline, CDR1 is SQVTM and CDR2 ANQGSEA. Trimming cost V 5 bases and J 3 bases; bases outside gene matches: 7. The CDR3 loop spans 14 amino acids. CDR3 in amino acids: CSVSWTGWTDTQYF. CDR3 nucleotide sequence: TGCAGCGTTAGTTGGACAGGGTGGACAGATACGCAGTATTTT.

As concerns this clone: A junction end diverges from the germline sequence, so it may reflect a read error. The genes are TRBV13 and TRBJ2-3; D is uncertain. The germline V gene has CDR1 PRHDT and CDR2 FYEKMQ (reference sequence). This CDR3 region has 12 residues. In DNA form, the CDR3 reads TGTGCCAGCAGCTTTCTGGGCCTAGTAGGGCATTTT. Its protein product is CASSFLGLVGHF.

This sequence joins TRBV4-3 and TRBJ2-7; D not resolved. CDR3 length: 14 amino acids. Per the germline V gene, CDR1 is LGHNA and CDR2 is YSLEER. V lost 3 bases, J lost 2 bases, and 11 bases lay in between. The CDR3 region is CASSQAPQTYEQYF. In DNA form, the CDR3 reads TGCGCCAGCAGCCAGGCACCGCAGACCTACGAGCAGTACTTC.

The count of this clone is one. The chain is built from TRBV10-3 and TRBJ2-3; D not certain. Trimming stripped 4 bases from V and 3 bases from J, with 14 bases between. This CDR3 is 15 amino acids long. Looked up from germline, CDR1 is ENHRY and CDR2 is SYGVKD. The chain's CDR3 is CAISGGQEWTDTQYF. CDR3 in DNA: TGTGCCATCAGTGGGGGTCAGGAGTGGACAGATACGCAGTATTTT.

V gene TRBV7-2 combines with J gene TRBJ2-4, with a tentative D call TRBD2 (6 bases). V was clipped by 10 bases and J by 1 base, with 14 bases between them. The CDR3 runs to 14 residues. Germline V gene lookup returns CDR1 SGHTA and CDR2 FQGNSA. Here the CDR3 DNA reads TGTGCCACCACTAGCCCGAAGGCCAAAAACATTCAGTACTTC. It encodes CATTSPKAKNIQYF.

The chain joins TRBV6-2 or TRBV6-3 to TRBJ2-3; maybe TRBD2 (5 bases). This CDR3 contains 17 residues. Germline V gene data show CDR1 as MNHEY and CDR2 as SVGEGT. The V end lost 0 bases, the J end lost 2 bases, and 15 bases lay between the germline ends. The CDR3 protein is CASSYSTGIPPTDTQYF. In nucleotides, the CDR3 is TGTGCCAGCAGTTACTCGACCGGGATCCCTCCCACAGATACGCAGTATTTT.

V usage is TRBV5-6 and J usage is TRBJ1-2; D may be TRBD1 (5 bases). Between the trimmed V and J ends, which lost 4 bases and 8 bases, there was a span of 15 bases. Germline CDR1 reads SGHDT; CDR2 reads YYEEEE. The CDR3 totals 13 residues. In DNA, the CDR3 is TGTGCCAGCAGCGCCCCGGCGGGGGACGGCTACACCTTC. Translated: CASSAPAGDGYTF.

This clone appeared a single time. The CDR3: CASSPPTAGHRAQYF. The DNA of the CDR3 is TGTGCCAGCAGCCCGCCGACCGCGGGCCACCGGGCCCAGTACTTC. The chain carries TRBV11-1 and TRBJ2-5, with D possibly being TRBD2 (5 bases). Trimming left V 5 bases short and J 9 bases short, with 22 bases between. CDR3 length equals 15 residues. Germline V gene data show CDR1 as SGHAT and CDR2 as FQDESV (reference sequence).

This clone was observed a handful of times. The J gene is TRBJ2-4, the V gene TRBV4-2; D not certain. The germline V and J ends were trimmed by 1 base and 6 bases, with 10 bases remaining between them. CDR3 size: 14 residues. Germline V gives CDR1 LGHNA, CDR2 YNFKEQ. This CDR3 is CASSQGPGGNIQYF. The CDR3 DNA is TGTGCCAGCAGCCAAGGACCCGGCGGAAACATTCAGTACTTC.

The rearrangement links TRBV11-3 to TRBJ2-5; 7 bases are shared with TRBD2. The J segment lost 5 bases and the V segment lost 5 bases, leaving 5 bases of the junction unmatched. Germline V CDR1 and CDR2: SGHNT, YENEEA. CDR3 size: 13 residues. CDR3 nucleotides: TGTGCCAGCAGCCGGGGGGAGGAGGAGACCCAGTACTTC. Protein sequence: CASSRGEEETQYF.

The chain employs TRBV27 and TRBJ2-3, with D possibly TRBD1 on 5 matching bases. V lost 3 bases to trimming and J lost 1 base, with 8 bases between them. This CDR3 has 14 residues. Germline values: CDR1 MNHEY, CDR2 SMNVEV (reference sequence). The CDR3 nucleotides read TGTGCCAGCAGTTTGGGCAGGGGCACAGATACGCAGTATTTT. Protein sequence: CASSLGRGTDTQYF.